This passage covers 6 T cell receptor beta chains from one sample sequenced in a study of regulatory T cells in long-lasting Graves disease. Arm-PCR of CDR3 regions with iRepertoire HTBI primers generated TCR beta libraries. Each CDR3 protein gets one entry after TCRdb re-called the multiplex PCR reads with MiXCR. The sample has about 460,000 distinct CDR3 sequences, approximately 23% seen once; the top ten hold around 13%. Stated time point: persistent/refractory GD, antithyroid drugs over 5 years with positive TRAb. Extracted PBMC RNA gave rise to the TCR library. Sequencing was performed on peripheral blood mononuclear cells (PBMCs), taken when the disease was refractory, from a patient treated with antithyroid drugs. Receptor source: a female donor with Graves disease.

This clonotype was picked up a small number of times. The CDR3 region has the DNA TGCAGTGCTTCCCCGGGCGGGTGGGGTCAGCCCCAGCATTTT. Residues: CSASPGGWGQPQHF. The chain uses TRBV20-1 and TRBJ1-5; D is undetermined. The germline V gene encodes CDR1 DFQATT and CDR2 SNEGSKA (reference sequence). This CDR3 contains 14 residues. The ends were cut back, 5 bases at V and 6 bases at J, with 17 bases in the middle.

The chain joins TRBV30 to TRBJ2-7; a possible D gene is TRBD2 (5 bases). The CDR3 has 11 residues. The V end lost 8 bases, the J end lost 5 bases, and 13 bases lay between the germline ends. CDR1 and CDR2 from the germline V gene are GTSNPN and SVGIG (reference sequence). In DNA, the CDR3 is TGTGCCCTCTCGAGGGAGAACGAGCAGTACTTC. Protein product: CALSRENEQYF.

V gene TRBV27 combines with J gene TRBJ1-5; weak D call: TRBD1 (6 bases). Looked up from germline, CDR1 is MNHEY and CDR2 is SMNVEV (reference sequence). V gave up 0 bases and J gave up 3 bases, with 9 bases separating them. The CDR3 extends over 15 amino acids. DNA for the CDR3: TGTGCCAGCAGTTTATCGGGGGGCCTCAATCAGCCCCAGCATTTT. It yields the protein CASSLSGGLNQPQHF.

This clonotype has at least ten counts. The chain is built from TRBV6-2 or TRBV6-3 and TRBJ2-7; tentative D call: TRBD2 (7 bases). Germline CDR1 reads MNHEY; CDR2 reads SVGEGT. The V gene lost 6 bases and the J gene lost 0 bases, with 15 bases spanning the gap. The CDR3 sequence is 15 residues long. The CDR3 sequence: CASRSGGGSSYEQYF. The CDR3, as DNA: TGTGCCAGCAGGTCCGGGGGCGGGAGCTCCTACGAGCAGTACTTC.

Only a few counts were recorded for this clonotype. The J gene is TRBJ1-1, the V gene TRBV13; 8 nucleotides line up with TRBD1. Germline V gene sequence: CDR1 PRHDT, CDR2 FYEKMQ (reference sequence). Trimming removed 6 bases from V and 5 bases from J; junction bases left unmatched: 11. This CDR3 region has 15 residues. The CDR3: CASSTTGARVTEAFF. As DNA, the CDR3 is TGTGCCAGCAGTACGACAGGGGCCCGAGTGACTGAAGCTTTCTTT.

The J gene is TRBJ1-3, the V gene TRBV19; no reliable D call. This CDR3 is 12 amino acids long. Trimming removed 7 bases from V and 4 bases from J, with 8 bases in between. CDR1 and CDR2 from the germline V gene are LNHDA and SQIVND (reference sequence). The CDR3 spells CASIADGNTIYF. As DNA, the CDR3 is TGTGCCAGTATAGCGGACGGAAACACCATATATTTT.